These T cell receptor beta chains were read from a single sample in a study of blood T cell repertoires in COVID-19. Using immunoSEQ multiplex PCR, the repertoire was profiled, and TCRdb retains in-frame clones only, with some absent. This table has roughly 200,000 clones, approximately 86% appearing once. Sequenced sample: PBMCs or T cells enriched from blood (not recorded which). The receptors come from a woman in her twenties or thirties who had been exposed to COVID-19. Each CDR3 is given with its conserved first and last residue. The order of the fields is D gene, J gene, clone size, V gene, CDR3 DNA, CDR3 protein. A D gene is named only where the DNA matches it firmly. Clone size appears in some rows only: once, few, many, or a class for an expanded clone.

>TRBD1|TRBJ2-1|.|TRBV5-1
TGCGCCAGCAGCCGAGATGGGACAGGGGCCAATGAGCAGTTCTTC
CASSRDGTGANEQFF
>.|TRBJ1-2|.|TRBV18
TGTGCCAGCTCACCAAGGACAGACTATGGCTACACCTTC
CASSPRTDYGYTF
>.|TRBJ1-2|.|TRBV2
TGTGCCAGCAGTGAAGGTGACAGGATGGGTTATGGCTACACCTTC
CASSEGDRMGYGYTF
>.|TRBJ2-3|.|TRBV11-3
TGTGCCAGCAGCAAAGCGCACTACACGGGAGATACGCAGTATTTT
CASSKAHYTGDTQYF
>.|TRBJ2-2|.|TRBV2
TGTGCCAGCAGACAGGGTGGAAACACCGGGGAGCTGTTTTTT
CASRQGGNTGELFF
>.|TRBJ1-1|.|TRBV5-1
TGCGCCAGCAGCACCGAGGGAGGGGGAAACACTGAAGCTTTCTTT
CASSTEGGGNTEAFF
>.|TRBJ2-5|.|TRBV6-5
TGTGCCATCGTACAACACAGGCTCCAAGAGACCCAGTACTTC
CAIVQHRLQETQYF
>TRBD1|TRBJ1-6|.|TRBV19
TGTGCCAGCCGTAAGGGACAGGAGGGCGCCCCCCTCCACTTT
CASRKGQEGAPLHF
>TRBD1|TRBJ2-7|once|TRBV19
TGTGCCAGCGGGACAGGGGTAACCTACGAGCAGTACTTC
CASGTGVTYEQYF
>.|TRBJ1-5|once|TRBV4-2
TGTGCCAGCAGCCAAGGACTACAGACTAGCAATCAGCCCCAGCATTTT
CASSQGLQTSNQPQHF
>TRBD1|TRBJ2-7|.|TRBV3-1/TRBV3-2
TGTGCCAGCAGCCGTTCCGGACAGGCCTACGAGCAGTACTTC
CASSRSGQAYEQYF
>.|TRBJ1-5|.|TRBV19
TGTGCCAGTAGTAGGGAGTTCAATCAGCCCCAGCATTTT
CASSREFNQPQHF
>TRBD1|TRBJ2-5|.|TRBV4-1
TGCGCCAGCAGCCAAGCCCTGACAGGGCCCCAAGAGACCCAGTACTTC
CASSQALTGPQETQYF
>.|TRBJ1-2|.|TRBV10-2
TGCGCCAGCAGGAAAGGACAAAACTATGGCTACACCTTC
CASRKGQNYGYTF
>TRBD1|TRBJ1-1|few|TRBV10-3
TGTGCCACTCTACAGGGGGCAAACACTGAAGCTTTCTTT
CATLQGANTEAFF
>TRBD1|TRBJ1-2|.|TRBV7-9
TGTGCCAGCAGTTCCGACAGGGACTATGGCTACACCTTC
CASSSDRDYGYTF
>.|TRBJ1-5|.|TRBV30
TGTGCCTGGAGTGCACTTTTTAGCAATCAGCCCCAGCATTTT
CAWSALFSNQPQHF
>.|TRBJ2-5|once|TRBV11-3
TGTGCCAGCAGCCCTTCAGAGACCCAGTACTTC
CASSPSETQYF
>.|TRBJ2-1|.|TRBV7-6
TGTGCCAGCAGCCTCCGAGACACCGACAATGAGCAGTTCTTC
CASSLRDTDNEQFF
>TRBD1|TRBJ2-2|.|TRBV5-4
TGTGCCAGCAGCACCGGACAGGGGCACACCGGGGAGCTGTTTTTT
CASSTGQGHTGELFF
>TRBD2|TRBJ2-4|.|TRBV30
TGTGCCTGGAGTCATACCCCGGCGGGGGGGTACGTCAAAAACATTCAGTACTTC
CAWSHTPAGGYVKNIQYF
>TRBD1|TRBJ2-5|.|TRBV9
TGTGCCAGCAGCCCCCCGGGACAGGGGAGGGAGACCCAGTACTTC
CASSPPGQGRETQYF
>.|TRBJ1-2|.|TRBV5-1
TGCGCCAGCAGCTTGGCTAGGGAGTATGGCTACACCTTC
CASSLAREYGYTF
>.|TRBJ2-1|.|TRBV5-4
TGTGCCAGCAGCTTGGAGGTCAGGGGGGCCTACAATGAGCAGTTCTTC
CASSLEVRGAYNEQFF
>.|TRBJ2-1|.|TRBV6-2/TRBV6-3
TGTGCCAGCAGCAGGCCATTAGGAGCGAATGAGCAGTTCTTC
CASSRPLGANEQFF
>.|TRBJ1-3|.|TRBV18
TGTGCCAGCTCGCCAGGCTTCTCTGGAAACACCATATATTTT
CASSPGFSGNTIYF
>.|TRBJ2-3|.|TRBV30
TGTGCCTGGACTTGGGGAGTTCGCACAGATACGCAGTATTTT
CAWTWGVRTDTQYF
>.|TRBJ1-6|.|TRBV27
TGTGCCAGCAGAGGAGACCACTCCTATAATTCACCCCTCCACTTT
CASRGDHSYNSPLHF
>.|TRBJ1-6|.|TRBV5-5
TGTGCCAGCAGCTGGCAGGGGAGTAATTCACCCCTCCACTTT
CASSWQGSNSPLHF
>.|TRBJ1-5|.|TRBV4-2
TGTGCCAGCAGCCAGGCAACAGCGGCCTTGGGGCCCCAGCATTTT
CASSQATAALGPQHF
>TRBD1|TRBJ1-2|.|TRBV5-8
TGTGCCAGCAGCTTGGCCGCGGGACAGGGGAACTATGGCTACACCTTC
CASSLAAGQGNYGYTF
>TRBD1|TRBJ2-5|.|TRBV9
TGTGCCAGCAGCGTGGGACAGGGCCAAGAGACCCAGTACTTC
CASSVGQGQETQYF
>.|TRBJ2-3|.|TRBV5-6
TGTGCCAGCAGTCCGATTACAGGGTTAGATACGCAGTATTTT
CASSPITGLDTQYF
>.|TRBJ2-3|once|TRBV29-1
TGCAGCGTCCAACCTGGACCAGGGCGAGCGAATACGCAGTATTTT
CSVQPGPGRANTQYF
>.|TRBJ2-3|.|TRBV12-3/TRBV12-4
TGTGCCAGCAGTGGAGTGACAGATACGCAGTATTTT
CASSGVTDTQYF
>.|TRBJ2-5|.|TRBV30
TGTGCCTGGAGTGTACTTAGGGCTAGCAAAGAGACCCAGTACTTC
CAWSVLRASKETQYF
>.|TRBJ2-6|.|TRBV6-6
TGTGCCAGCAGCCGGACAGCCAGCTCTGGGGCCAACGTCCTGACTTTC
CASSRTASSGANVLTF
>.|TRBJ1-6|few|TRBV5-1
TGCGCCAGCAGCTTGGTTTACGACGGGGATTCACCCCTCCACTTT
CASSLVYDGDSPLHF
>.|TRBJ1-6|.|TRBV2
TGTGCCAGCGCACAGACAGATTATAATTCACCCCTCCACTTT
CASAQTDYNSPLHF
>.|TRBJ1-4|.|TRBV15
TGTGCCACCAGCAGAGATAGACAGAGCAATGAAAAACTGTTTTTT
CATSRDRQSNEKLFF
>.|TRBJ2-2|.|TRBV9
TGTGCCAGCAGCTTGAGGTCCGGGGAGCTGTTTTTT
CASSLRSGELFF
>.|TRBJ1-1|.|TRBV6-5
TGTGCCAGCAGTAAACAGGGCCCTAACACTGAAGCTTTCTTT
CASSKQGPNTEAFF
>.|TRBJ2-1|.|TRBV3-1/TRBV3-2
TGTGCCAGCAGCCAAGAGCCTAACTACTACTCCTACAATGAGCAGTTCTTC
CASSQEPNYYSYNEQFF
>.|TRBJ1-1|once|TRBV3-1/TRBV3-2
TGTGCCAGCACCACTTCGGAGGGGAACACTGAAGCTTTCTTT
CASTTSEGNTEAFF
>.|TRBJ2-5|.|TRBV5-4
TGTGCCAGCAGCGTACCAGGGGAGACCCAGTACTTC
CASSVPGETQYF
>.|TRBJ2-6|.|TRBV7-8
TGTGCCAGCAGCCCTCGGGACTGGCTGGGGTCTGGGGCCAACGTCCTGACTTTC
CASSPRDWLGSGANVLTF
>.|TRBJ1-2|.|TRBV5-8
TGTGCCAGCAGCTTGGGACAGGACTATGGCTACACCTTC
CASSLGQDYGYTF
>TRBD2|TRBJ2-7|.|TRBV18
TGTGCCAGCTCACCATCATCCGGGACTAGCGGCCTCTACGAGCAGTACTTC
CASSPSSGTSGLYEQYF
>.|TRBJ1-4|.|TRBV5-1
TGCGCCAGCAGCTTGGACCCAGGGAGGGGGGAAAAACTGTTTTTT
CASSLDPGRGEKLFF
>TRBD2|TRBJ2-7|.|TRBV4-2
TGTGCCAGCAGCCAAGAAATAGCGGGGAACTCCTACGAGCAGTACTTC
CASSQEIAGNSYEQYF
>.|TRBJ1-1|.|TRBV4-2
TGTGCCAGCAGCCATTTGCAGGCGAACACTGAAGCTTTCTTT
CASSHLQANTEAFF
>.|TRBJ2-7|.|TRBV12-3/TRBV12-4
TGTGCCAGCAGGGGGGGGGCAGTAAGGGAGCAGTACTTC
CASRGGAVREQYF
>TRBD2|TRBJ2-5|once|TRBV3-1/TRBV3-2
TGTGCCAGCAGCATCGCCGCCGGGACTAGCTTCGATGAGACCCAGTACTTC
CASSIAAGTSFDETQYF
>.|TRBJ1-1|.|TRBV5-1
TGCGCCAGTACCCTGAACAGCGGGAACACTGAAGCTTTCTTT
CASTLNSGNTEAFF
>.|TRBJ1-1|.|TRBV5-6
TGTGCCAGCAGCTTCCCACAGGGCGAAGCTTTCTTT
CASSFPQGEAFF
>TRBD2|TRBJ2-5|.|TRBV4-2
TGTGCCAGCAGCCAAGACCCTAGCGGGGGGCTGGAGACCCAGTACTTC
CASSQDPSGGLETQYF
>TRBD1|TRBJ1-2|.|TRBV28
TGTGCCAGCGGAACCGGGACAGGGACATATGGCTACACCTTC
CASGTGTGTYGYTF
>.|TRBJ2-7|.|TRBV29-1
TGCAGCGTTGGGGGAACAGGCCTCTCCTACGAGCAGTACTTC
CSVGGTGLSYEQYF
>TRBD1|TRBJ1-2|.|TRBV13
TGTGCCAGCAGCTTTTTAGGGGGCGGCTATGGCTACACCTTC
CASSFLGGGYGYTF
>TRBD1|TRBJ2-6|.|TRBV5-8
TGTGCCAGCAGCACCCGGGGACAGCCTTACTCTGGGGCCAACGTCCTGACTTTC
CASSTRGQPYSGANVLTF